This T cell receptor beta chain appears in the sequencing data of a study of T cell responses to AZD1222 COVID-19 vaccine (dated by TCRdb to about 2021). Background on the whole study: AZD1222 recipients given second doses at about 4 weeks or at about 12 weeks were pooled, since spike-specific TCR depth and breadth were not found to differ between the two schedules. TCR sequencing was performed for 230 to 250 trial participants, of whom roughly 200 were given two doses of AZD1222 and around 25 were given two doses of MenACWY control vaccine. Trial participants were enrolled by age into 18-55, 56-69 and 70-plus year subgroups, with roughly 150, 30 and 60 TCR-sequenced participants respectively. Broad study findings and their caveats: No day 14 peak-response samples were available, so repertoires were characterized only after the peak T cell response. Conclusions about previously exposed vaccinees were limited because only six AZD1222 recipients were SARS-CoV-2 seropositive at baseline. Reportedly, close to half of the unique spike-specific TCRs recognized epitopes lying outside the regions that are mutated in the B.1.351 and B.1.1.7 variants. Participants were mostly white British, with more females than males. The authors suggested clonal diversity may have been underestimated. After two AZD1222 doses, spike-specific TCR breadth and depth were significantly higher than at day 0 and than in MenACWY recipients. In the small 56-69-year group, the increase in depth fell short of significance, most likely because of low power. Vaccine-associated CD4 TCRs spanned the whole spike protein, with dominant responses in regions 160-218 and 743-854.

The CDR3 numbers 15 residues from cysteine through phenylalanine. The entry retains the CDR3 DNA only, 45 bases that are in frame from base 1. Via the germline V gene, CDR1 is MNHEY and CDR2 SVGAGI. Trimmed from V: 9 bases; trimmed from J: 4 bases; junction bases lacking a gene match: 10. As regards this clone: It has no known antigen specificity. Base-call qualities are not available, and no considerably larger clone is one nucleotide away.

This specimen's time point label, per the study, means: baseline before first vaccination. Vaccinee samples came from UK trials COV001 and COV002, including a single-blind randomized controlled phase 2/3 trial of AZD1222 (ChAdOx1 nCoV-19) in healthy adults. For TCRbeta chain sequencing, PBMC samples were collected from trial participants at day 0 and at day 28 after the second dose. The CDR3 regions of human TCRbeta chains were analyzed by immunosequencing. Per the original workflow: Repertoire TCRs were checked for matches against a reference library of SARS-CoV-2-specific TCRs that had been generated using the MIRA antigen-specificity platform. Breadth was defined as the fraction of unique TCRs that were SARS-CoV-2-associated, and depth was defined as the fraction of total T cells that were SARS-CoV-2-associated. Using the MIRA data, each spike-specific TCR was mapped to the spike region that the TCR reacts to and placed in a CD4 or CD8 class. Log10-transformed breadth and depth values were compared by one-way ANOVA with Sidak's multiple comparisons tests. The immuneACCESS repertoire file appears here via TCRdb, limited to in-frame rearrangements. These files lack a portion of the clones; in checked studies, under half of the deficit traces to unresolved V genes, and the cause of the others is not known. That table gives V, J and clone size, and the DNA gave D and trimming. Within this sample are 120,000 or so clones, with around 91% of them counted one time only. The top ten constitute around 1.8% of the sample.

This receptor was obtained from an adult in good health. Here the sequenced sample was peripheral blood, taken on day 0 of AZD1222 vaccination. In this chain, TRBV6-5 is recombined with TRBJ1-5; a stretch of 9 junction bases matches TRBD1. The sequence in DNA is TGTGCCAGTTCACAGGGGGCCCTACTTAATCAGCCCCAGCATTTT. It encodes CASSQGALLNQPQHF.